A single sample gave rise to the 9 T cell receptor beta chains below, sequenced in a study of glioma-infiltrating T cells. TCR alpha and beta CDR3 regions were amplified from RNA using iRepertoire nested multiplex PCR. Via MiXCR, TCRdb re-called the multiplex PCR reads, giving one row per CDR3 protein. The sample yields about 400,000 distinct CDR3 sequences, 41% seen once. The specimen was glioma tissue, nonneoplastic brain tissue, or PBMCs (not recorded which). The receptors derive from a human donor with low-grade glioma or glioblastoma, undergoing nonglioma brain surgery, or in good health (not recorded which).

This clonotype has more than one count but fewer than ten. J is TRBJ2-1 and V is TRBV24-1; the match to TRBD2 covers 7 bases. The length of the CDR3 is 15 residues. Germline CDR1 is KGHDR and CDR2 is SFDVKD. Losses at the gene ends were 2 bases for V and 5 bases for J; bases not matched to a gene: 5. CDR3 bases: TGTGCCACCAGTGATTATTCTAGCGGCCACAATGAGCAGTTCTTC. Encoded protein: CATSDYSSGHNEQFF.

The chain is built from TRBV4-1 and TRBJ1-6; D is unresolved. The CDR3 sequence is 16 residues long. CDR1 MGHRA and CDR2 YSYEKL come from the germline V gene. Trimming stripped 4 bases from V and 10 bases from J, with 20 bases between. The CDR3 DNA sequence: TGCGCCAGCAGCCCCGATTTGGGCGTGTCGGGGTCACCCCTCCACTTT. Protein: CASSPDLGVSGSPLHF.

Turning to this clonotype: This may come from a read error, since a much larger clone is one base off. CDR3 amino acids: CVSTQPTQQPQHF. CDR3 bases: TGTGTCAGCACCCAACCGACTCAGCAGCCCCAGCATTTT. The V gene is TRBV28, the J gene TRBJ1-5; no clear D gene. The germline V gene encodes CDR1 MDHEN and CDR2 SYDVKM. This CDR3 has 13 amino acids.

The chain has TRBV9 and TRBJ2-6; 10 bases fit TRBD1. J lost 4 bases, V lost 7 bases, and 11 bases had no gene match. This CDR3 comprises 17 residues. Germline V lookup: CDR1 SGDLS, CDR2 YYNGEE. This CDR3 is CASGPGQGPAGANVLTF. The CDR3 nucleotides are TGTGCCAGCGGACCGGGACAGGGGCCTGCCGGGGCCAACGTCCTGACTTTC.

As concerns this clonotype: A much larger clone differs by one base, so this may be a read error. The V gene is TRBV6-2 or TRBV6-3, the J gene TRBJ2-1, with D hard to call. CDR1 is MNHEY, CDR2 SVGEGT, per germline. The CDR3 is made up of 13 amino acids. Trimming pared 2 bases from V and 7 bases from J, leaving 9 bases between. CDR3 protein: CASSYLGGNEQFF. For the CDR3, the DNA is TGTGCCAGCAGTTACCTGGGTGGGAATGAGCAGTTCTTC.

To note about this clonotype: A much larger clonotype is one base distant, so this may be a read error. The chain recombines TRBV15 with TRBJ1-3; D is uncertain. Germline-derived CDR1 and CDR2 are LNHNV and YYDKDF (reference sequence). CDR3 length: 12 amino acids. With 5 bases removed from V and 12 bases from J, the gap between germline ends came to 14 bases. The CDR3 spells CATSPGRGGIYF. Here the CDR3 DNA reads TGTGCCACCAGCCCTGGACGGGGAGGCATATATTTT.

The chain uses TRBV5-1 and TRBJ2-3, with 12 bases aligning to TRBD2. CDR1 and CDR2 from the germline V gene are SGHRS and YFSETQ. V lost 4 bases, J lost 5 bases, and 8 bases stayed unmatched. The length of the CDR3 is 16 residues. In DNA form, the CDR3 reads TGCGCCAGCAGCCTCCTGACTAGCGGGAGACGAGATACGCAGTATTTT. It codes for CASSLLTSGRRDTQYF. Variable domain in full (rest from reference TRBV5-1 and TRBJ2-3): KAGVTQTPRYLIKTRGQQVTLSCSPISGHRSVSWYQQTPGQGLQFLFEYFSETQRNKGNFPGRFSGRQFSNSRSEMNVSTLELGDSALYLCASSLLTSGRRDTQYFGPGTRLTVL.

V is TRBV3-1 and J is TRBJ1-1; D call uncertain. The CDR3 is made up of 15 amino acids. Per germline, CDR1 LGHDT and CDR2 YNNKEL (reference sequence). V lost 4 bases to trimming and J lost 3 bases, with 15 bases between them. The CDR3 DNA reads TGTGCCAGCAGCCCTGGCCCGGGGTTGGACACTGAAGCTTTCTTT. It codes for CASSPGPGLDTEAFF.

In this sample, this clonotype turned up many times. V usage is TRBV28 and J usage is TRBJ2-2, with no clear D. From germline, CDR1 is MDHEN and CDR2 SYDVKM. The CDR3 is made up of 13 amino acids. With 5 bases removed from V and 7 bases from J, the gap between germline ends came to 11 bases. CDR3 loop: CASSRQLIGELFF. CDR3 nucleotide sequence: TGTGCCAGCAGTAGGCAGCTTATCGGGGAGCTGTTTTTT. Using reference TRBV28 and TRBJ2-2 for the parts outside the CDR3, the full variable domain is DVKVTQSSRYLVKRTGEKVFLECVQDMDHENMFWYRQDPGLGLRLIYFSYDVKMKEKGDIPEGYSVSREKKERFSLILESASTNQTSMYLCASSRQLIGELFFGEGSRLTVL.